This T cell receptor (beta chain) was captured by sequencing in a study of shared clonotypes between healthy human individuals. Germline values: CDR1 SGHAT, CDR2 FQNNGV. The ends lost 5 bases at V and 5 bases at J; junction bases unmatched: 9. The CDR3 runs to 15 residues. Libraries were prepared by immunoSEQ multiplex PCR; TCRdb keeps only in-frame clonotypes and omits some of them. The table lists approximately 510,000 clones, 70% to 80% of them singletons. The receptor comes from a woman aged 40 to 50 in good health. Some clones in this sample may be carry-over from other donors' samples. The sequenced material came from PBMCs. The gene calls are TRBV11-2 and TRBJ2-5; 9 bases match TRBD2. The DNA of the CDR3 is TGTGCCAGCAGCGCCGGAGCGGGAGGTTGGGAGACCCAGTACTTC. It codes for CASSAGAGGWETQYF.